These 9 T cell receptor beta chains originate from one sample sequenced in a study of T cells in Graves' hyperthyroidism and ophthalmopathy. Amplified TCR beta CDR3 regions came from RNA transcripts. HTBI primers drove first-round RT-PCR of the TCR CDR3. TCRdb reprocessed the multiplex PCR reads via MiXCR and lists one record per CDR3 protein. In the table there are 450,000 to 650,000 distinct CDR3 sequences, 14% of which are singletons. The sequencing sample was made of blood. These receptors were obtained from a young woman with Graves' ophthalmopathy.

The V and J genes are TRBV27 and TRBJ1-5; D gene uncertain. The V and J ends lost 3 bases and 2 bases respectively, with 8 bases between them. Germline CDR1 is MNHEY and CDR2 is SMNVEV (reference sequence). This CDR3 has 14 residues. CDR3 in amino acids: CASSFGIGNQPQHF. CDR3 in DNA: TGTGCCAGCAGTTTCGGGATTGGCAATCAGCCCCAGCATTTT.

At least ten counts were recorded for this clonotype. This sequence joins TRBV11-2 and TRBJ2-1; TRBD2 aligns across 8 bases. The V gene end was trimmed by 0 bases and the J gene end by 8 bases; junction bases not matched to a gene: 21. The CDR3 runs 20 residues. The germline CDR1 and CDR2 sequences are SGHAT and FQNNGV. CDR3 coding DNA: TGTGCCAGCAGCTTAGATCTGCGGGCTAGCGGGCCACCTCTACAATATGAGCAGTTCTTC. Protein: CASSLDLRASGPPLQYEQFF.

This clonotype was found many times. This chain joins TRBV7-8 and TRBJ1-1, with D maybe TRBD1 (5 bases). The CDR3 extends over 15 amino acids. The ends were cut back, 5 bases at V and 4 bases at J, with 17 bases in the middle. Germline CDR1 and CDR2: SGHVS and FQNEAQ. The chain's CDR3 is CASSPWSGVGTEAFF. The CDR3 DNA is TGTGCCAGCAGCCCCTGGTCGGGGGTGGGCACTGAAGCTTTCTTT.

This clonotype was seen repeatedly, ten times or more. The CDR3 DNA reads as TGCAGCGTTGCGACGGGAAGCACAGATACGCAGTATTTT. Amino acid sequence: CSVATGSTDTQYF. The chain has TRBV29-1 and TRBJ2-3, with a tentative D call TRBD2 (5 bases). CDR1 is SQVTM and CDR2 is ANQGSEA in the germline V gene. This CDR3 contains 13 residues. Trimming pared 4 bases from V and 0 bases from J, leaving 8 bases between.

This clonotype was detected many times. Here the CDR3 reads CASSLTYGTGGNEQFF. In DNA form, the CDR3 reads TGTGCCAGCAGCTTAACCTATGGGACAGGAGGCAATGAGCAGTTCTTC. The gene calls are TRBV7-3 and TRBJ2-1, with 8 bases lining up with TRBD1. The length of the CDR3 is 16 residues. Per germline, CDR1 SGHTA and CDR2 FQGTGA. With 0 bases clipped from V and 6 bases from J, the junction kept 7 bases outside the gene matches.

In its sample, this clonotype was seen a few times. The V call is TRBV5-1, the J call TRBJ2-2, with D tentatively TRBD1 (6 bases). CDR1 SGHRS and CDR2 YFSETQ come from the germline V gene. This CDR3 is built from 14 residues. The V and J ends lost 2 bases and 6 bases respectively, with 11 bases between them. The CDR3 sequence: CASSFQGSAGELFF. The DNA for the CDR3 is TGCGCCAGCAGCTTTCAGGGGAGCGCCGGGGAGCTGTTTTTT. The complete variable domain, with remaining parts taken from reference TRBV5-1 and TRBJ2-2, reads KAGVTQTPRYLIKTRGQQVTLSCSPISGHRSVSWYQQTPGQGLQFLFEYFSETQRNKGNFPGRFSGRQFSNSRSEMNVSTLELGDSALYLCASSFQGSAGELFFGEGSRLTVL.

This clonotype was counted many times. This rearrangement joins TRBV11-2 to TRBJ2-3; TRBD2 might be the D (6 bases). CDR3 length equals 14 residues. Per the germline V gene, CDR1 is SGHAT and CDR2 is FQNNGV. The ends were cut back, 5 bases at V and 6 bases at J, with 15 bases in the middle. CDR3 in amino acids: CASSRDWVEDTQYF. The CDR3 nucleotides are TGTGCCAGCAGCCGGGACTGGGTTGAGGATACGCAGTATTTT.

This sequence joins TRBV6-1 and TRBJ2-4; D possibly uses TRBD1 or TRBD2 (6 bases each). Germline assignment: CDR1 MNHNS and CDR2 SASEGT. This CDR3 comprises 14 residues. V shed 8 bases and J shed 0 bases, with 11 bases lying between them. CDR3 amino acids: CASGGLLAKNIQYF. The CDR3 coding sequence is TGTGCCAGCGGGGGGCTATTAGCCAAAAACATTCAGTACTTC.

As regards this clonotype: This sequence may be a read error, since a much larger clone differs from it by one base. The CDR3 region is CASSLTRDQEAQYF. CDR3 DNA: TGTGCCAGCAGCTTGACGCGCGACCAAGAGGCCCAGTACTTC. The chain recombines TRBV2 with TRBJ2-5; D remains ambiguous. CDR1 SNHLY and CDR2 FYNNEI come from the germline V gene. This CDR3 contains 14 residues.